This T cell receptor beta chain was sequenced during a study of blood T cell repertoires in COVID-19. In the study overall: There were acute and convalescent COVID-19 samples, and they came from the United States, Italy and Spain.

From germline, CDR1 is SQVTM and CDR2 ANQGSEA. CDR3 size: 13 residues. Profiling relied on immunoSEQ multiplex PCR, and the TCRdb table lists in-frame clones only, not all of them. Found here are some 110,000 clones, over 75% of them singletons; the top ten hold roughly 4.2%. The chain is built from TRBV29-1 and TRBJ2-7; maybe TRBD1 (5 bases). The source is a man in his fifties with acute or convalescent COVID-19. Sequencing used peripheral blood. For the CDR3, the DNA is TGCCCCCTAATGGTCAGGGTTGCCTACGAGCAGTACTTC. Encoded protein: CPLMVRVAYEQYF.